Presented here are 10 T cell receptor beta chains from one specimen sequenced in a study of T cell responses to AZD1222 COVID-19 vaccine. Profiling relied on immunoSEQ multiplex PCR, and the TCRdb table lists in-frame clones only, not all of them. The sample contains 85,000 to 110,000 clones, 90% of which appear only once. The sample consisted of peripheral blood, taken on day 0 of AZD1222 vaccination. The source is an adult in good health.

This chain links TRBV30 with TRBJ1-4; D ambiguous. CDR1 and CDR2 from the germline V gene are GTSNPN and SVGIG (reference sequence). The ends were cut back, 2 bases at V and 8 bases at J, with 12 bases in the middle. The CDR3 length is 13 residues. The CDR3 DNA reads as TGTGCCTGGAGTCCAACGACACGGGAAAAACTGTTTTTT. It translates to CAWSPTTREKLFF.

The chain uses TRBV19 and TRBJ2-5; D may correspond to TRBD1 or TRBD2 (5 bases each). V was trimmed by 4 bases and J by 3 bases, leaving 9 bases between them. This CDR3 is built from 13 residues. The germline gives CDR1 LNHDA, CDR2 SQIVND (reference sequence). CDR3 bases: TGTGCCAGTAGTACCTGGGGGAAAGAGACCCAGTACTTC. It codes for CASSTWGKETQYF.

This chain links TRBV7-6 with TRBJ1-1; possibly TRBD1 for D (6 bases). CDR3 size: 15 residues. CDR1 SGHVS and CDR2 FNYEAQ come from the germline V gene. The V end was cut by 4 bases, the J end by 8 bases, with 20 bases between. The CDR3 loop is CASSSPFSGGSEAFF. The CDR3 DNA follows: TGTGCCAGCAGCTCCCCATTTTCCGGGGGCTCCGAAGCTTTCTTT.

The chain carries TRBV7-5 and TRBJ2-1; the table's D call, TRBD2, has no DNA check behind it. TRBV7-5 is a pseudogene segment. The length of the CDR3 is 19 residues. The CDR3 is CARTKRPGTSGGAGNEQFF. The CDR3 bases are TGTGCCAGAACCAAACGACCCGGGACTAGCGGGGGGGCGGGCAATGAGCAGTTCTTC.

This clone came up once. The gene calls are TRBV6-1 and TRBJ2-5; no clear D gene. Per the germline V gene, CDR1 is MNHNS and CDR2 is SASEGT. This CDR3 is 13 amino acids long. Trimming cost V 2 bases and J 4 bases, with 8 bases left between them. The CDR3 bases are TGTGCCAGCAGTGAACTGACGAGAGAGACCCAGTACTTC. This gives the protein CASSELTRETQYF.

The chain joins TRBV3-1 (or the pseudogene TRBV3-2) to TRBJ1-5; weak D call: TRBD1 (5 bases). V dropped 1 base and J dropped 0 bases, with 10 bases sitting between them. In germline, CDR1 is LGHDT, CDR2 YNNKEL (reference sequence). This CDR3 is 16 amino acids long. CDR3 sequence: CASSQGGQHSNQPQHF. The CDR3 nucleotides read TGTGCCAGCAGCCAAGGGGGCCAGCATAGCAATCAGCCCCAGCATTTT.

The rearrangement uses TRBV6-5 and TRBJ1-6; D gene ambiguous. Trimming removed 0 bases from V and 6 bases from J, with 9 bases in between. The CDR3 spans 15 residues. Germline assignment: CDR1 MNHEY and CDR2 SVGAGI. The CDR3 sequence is CASSYSWVFNSPLHF. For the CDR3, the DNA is TGTGCCAGCAGTTACTCATGGGTTTTTAATTCACCCCTCCACTTT.

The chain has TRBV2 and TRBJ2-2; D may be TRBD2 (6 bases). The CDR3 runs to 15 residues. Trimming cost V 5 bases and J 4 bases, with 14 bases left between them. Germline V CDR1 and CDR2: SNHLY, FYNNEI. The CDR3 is CASSLGAGSTGELFF. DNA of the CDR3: TGTGCCAGCAGTCTCGGGGCGGGATCCACCGGGGAGCTGTTTTTT.

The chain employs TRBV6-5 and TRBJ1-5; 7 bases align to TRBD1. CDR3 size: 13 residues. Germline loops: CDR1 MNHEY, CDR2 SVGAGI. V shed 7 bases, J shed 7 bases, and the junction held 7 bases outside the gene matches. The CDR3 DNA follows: TGTGCCAGCATCAACAGGGGAGGGCAGCCCCAGCATTTT. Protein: CASINRGGQPQHF.

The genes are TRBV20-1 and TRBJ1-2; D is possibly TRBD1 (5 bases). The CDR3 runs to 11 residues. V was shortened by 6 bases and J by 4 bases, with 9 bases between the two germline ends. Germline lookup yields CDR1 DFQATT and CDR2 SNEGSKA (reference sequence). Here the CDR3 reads CSAEGVYGYTF. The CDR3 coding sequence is TGCAGTGCAGAAGGGGTCTATGGCTACACCTTC.